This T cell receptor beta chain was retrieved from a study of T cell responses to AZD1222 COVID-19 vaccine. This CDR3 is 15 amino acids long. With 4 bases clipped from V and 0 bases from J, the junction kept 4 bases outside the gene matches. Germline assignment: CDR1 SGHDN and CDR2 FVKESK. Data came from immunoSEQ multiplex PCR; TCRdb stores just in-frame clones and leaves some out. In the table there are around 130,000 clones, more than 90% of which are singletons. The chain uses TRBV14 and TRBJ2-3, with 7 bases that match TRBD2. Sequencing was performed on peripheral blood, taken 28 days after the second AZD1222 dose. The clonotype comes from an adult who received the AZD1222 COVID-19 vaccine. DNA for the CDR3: TGTGCCAGCAGCCTTTCTAGCGGTAGCACAGATACGCAGTATTTT. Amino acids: CASSLSSGSTDTQYF. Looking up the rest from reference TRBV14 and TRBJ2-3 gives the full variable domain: EAGVTQFPSHSVIEKGQTVTLRCDPISGHDNLYWYRRVMGKEIKFLLHFVKESKQDESGMPNNRFLAERTGGTYSTLKVQPAELEDSGVYFCASSLSSGSTDTQYFGPGTRLTVL.